This entry features one TCR beta chain sequence. The study ran its PCR with 60 Vbeta and 13 Jbeta primers. Libraries were prepared by immunoSEQ multiplex PCR; TCRdb keeps only in-frame clonotypes and omits some of them. The table has about 160,000 clones, 70% to 80% seen once. V was pared by 1 base and J by 7 bases, with 12 bases of the junction left unmatched. Germline CDR1 reads MGHRA; CDR2 reads YSYEKL. CDR3 length: 17 residues. These data come from a study of cytomegalovirus exposure and HLA in healthy donors. The sequenced sample consisted of PBMCs. This clonotype was sampled from a man between 45 and 60 years old in good health and CMV-seropositive. The V call is TRBV4-1, the J call TRBJ2-1; 8 positions match TRBD1. CDR3 coding DNA: TGCGCCAGCAGCCAAGCAGGGGGCGCAGGGGCCTGGAATGAGCAGTTCTTC. Its translation: CASSQAGGAGAWNEQFF.